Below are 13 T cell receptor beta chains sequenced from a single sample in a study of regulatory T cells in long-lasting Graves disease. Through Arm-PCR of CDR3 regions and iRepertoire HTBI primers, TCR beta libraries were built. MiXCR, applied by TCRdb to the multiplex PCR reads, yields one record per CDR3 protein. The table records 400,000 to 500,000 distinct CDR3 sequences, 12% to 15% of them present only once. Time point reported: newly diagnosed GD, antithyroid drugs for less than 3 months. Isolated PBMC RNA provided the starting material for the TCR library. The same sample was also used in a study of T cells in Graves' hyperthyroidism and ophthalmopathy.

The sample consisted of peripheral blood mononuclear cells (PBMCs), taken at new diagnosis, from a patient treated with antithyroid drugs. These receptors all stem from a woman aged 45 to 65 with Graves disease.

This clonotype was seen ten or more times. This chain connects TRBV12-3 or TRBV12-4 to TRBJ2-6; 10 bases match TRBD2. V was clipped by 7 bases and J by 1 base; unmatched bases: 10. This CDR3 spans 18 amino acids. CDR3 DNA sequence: TGTGCCAGCACCCGACCTAGCGGGGGATTGTCTGGGGCCAACGTCCTGACTTTC. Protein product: CASTRPSGGLSGANVLTF.

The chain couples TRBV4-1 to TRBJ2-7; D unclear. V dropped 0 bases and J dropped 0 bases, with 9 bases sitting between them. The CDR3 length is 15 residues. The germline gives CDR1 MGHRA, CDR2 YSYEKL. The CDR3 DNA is TGCGCCAGCAGCCAAGACACTCAAAGCTCCTACGAGCAGTACTTC. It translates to CASSQDTQSSYEQYF.

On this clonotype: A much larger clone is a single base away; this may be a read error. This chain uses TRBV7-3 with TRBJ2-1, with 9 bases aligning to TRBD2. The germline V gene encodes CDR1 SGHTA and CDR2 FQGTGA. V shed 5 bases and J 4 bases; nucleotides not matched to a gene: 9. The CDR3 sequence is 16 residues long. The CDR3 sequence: CASSLRLAEGYNEQFF. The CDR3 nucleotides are TGTGCCAGCAGCCTCCGACTAGCGGAGGGTTACAATGAGCAGTTCTTC.

CDR3 nucleotides: TGTGCCAGCCCCCCGGGGAGCATACGGGACCGCTACAATGAGCAGTTCTTC. It encodes CASPPGSIRDRYNEQFF. The chain carries TRBV7-9 and TRBJ2-1; the D gene could be TRBD1 or TRBD2 (5 bases each). Trimming removed 8 bases at V and 3 bases at J, with 23 bases between. The length of the CDR3 is 17 residues. The germline V gene encodes CDR1 SEHNR and CDR2 FQNEAQ (reference sequence).

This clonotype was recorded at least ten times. CDR3: CASRRDINYEQYF. For the CDR3, the DNA is TGTGCCAGCAGGCGGGACATCAACTACGAGCAGTACTTC. The V call is TRBV2, the J call TRBJ2-7, with D possibly called TRBD1 or TRBD2 (6 bases each). V was cut by 6 bases and J by 3 bases, with 12 bases left in between. Germline CDR1 reads SNHLY; CDR2 reads FYNNEI. The CDR3 totals 13 residues.

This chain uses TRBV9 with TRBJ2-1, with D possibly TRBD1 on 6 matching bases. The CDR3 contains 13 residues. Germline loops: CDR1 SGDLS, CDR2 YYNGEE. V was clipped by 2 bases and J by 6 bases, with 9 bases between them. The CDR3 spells CASSVVGANEQFF. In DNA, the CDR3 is TGTGCCAGCAGCGTGGTGGGGGCCAATGAGCAGTTCTTC.

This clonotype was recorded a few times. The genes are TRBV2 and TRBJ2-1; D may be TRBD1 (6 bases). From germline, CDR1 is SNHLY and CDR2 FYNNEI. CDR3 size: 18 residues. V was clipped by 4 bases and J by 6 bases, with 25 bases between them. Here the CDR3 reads CASSVSTRQGLGGNEQFF. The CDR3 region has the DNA TGTGCCAGCAGTGTTTCCACACGCCAGGGGTTGGGTGGCAATGAGCAGTTCTTC.

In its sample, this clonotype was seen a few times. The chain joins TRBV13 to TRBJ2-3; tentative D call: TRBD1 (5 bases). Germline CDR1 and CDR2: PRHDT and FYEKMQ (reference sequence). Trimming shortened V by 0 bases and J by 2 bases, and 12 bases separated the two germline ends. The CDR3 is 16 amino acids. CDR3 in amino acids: CASSLGLVGATDTQYF. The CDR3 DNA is TGTGCCAGCAGCTTAGGCCTGGTAGGGGCCACAGATACGCAGTATTTT. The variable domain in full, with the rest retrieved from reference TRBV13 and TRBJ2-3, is AAGVIQSPRHLIKEKRETATLKCYPIPRHDTVYWYQQGPGQDPQFLISFYEKMQSDKGSIPDRFSAQQFSDYHSELNMSSLELGDSALYFCASSLGLVGATDTQYFGPGTRLTVL.

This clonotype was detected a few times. CDR3 protein: CASSERRDFYYEQYF. In nucleotides, the CDR3 is TGTGCCAGCAGTGAACGCCGGGACTTTTACTACGAGCAGTACTTC. The chain combines TRBV2 with TRBJ2-7, with D tentatively TRBD2 (6 bases). V dropped 2 bases and J dropped 3 bases, with 14 bases sitting between them. CDR3 length equals 15 residues. CDR1 is SNHLY, CDR2 FYNNEI, per germline.

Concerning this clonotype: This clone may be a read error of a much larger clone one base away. The CDR3 loop is CASSRILAGGPHPYNEQYF. In nucleotides, the CDR3 is TGTGCCAGCAGCCGCATACTAGCGGGAGGGCCACACCCCTACAATGAGCAGTACTTC. The chain joins TRBV7-8 to TRBJ2-5, with TRBD2 identical over 13 bases. The CDR3 length is 19 residues. Germline V CDR1 and CDR2: SGHVS, FQNEAQ. Trimming took 5 bases from V and 11 from J; bases not matched to a gene: 23.

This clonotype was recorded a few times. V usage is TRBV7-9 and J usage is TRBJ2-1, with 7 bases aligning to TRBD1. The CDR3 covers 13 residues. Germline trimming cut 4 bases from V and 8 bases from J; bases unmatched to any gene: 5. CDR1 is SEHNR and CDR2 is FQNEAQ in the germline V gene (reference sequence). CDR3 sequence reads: CASSSGQFYEQFF. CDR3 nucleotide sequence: TGTGCCAGCAGCTCGGGACAGTTCTATGAGCAGTTCTTC.

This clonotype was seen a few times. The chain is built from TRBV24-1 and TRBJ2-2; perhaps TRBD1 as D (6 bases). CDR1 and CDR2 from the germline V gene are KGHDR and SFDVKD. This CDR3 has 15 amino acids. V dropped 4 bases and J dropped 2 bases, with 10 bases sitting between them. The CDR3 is CATSDPQGNTGELFF. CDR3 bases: TGTGCCACCAGTGACCCACAGGGAAACACCGGGGAGCTGTTTTTT.

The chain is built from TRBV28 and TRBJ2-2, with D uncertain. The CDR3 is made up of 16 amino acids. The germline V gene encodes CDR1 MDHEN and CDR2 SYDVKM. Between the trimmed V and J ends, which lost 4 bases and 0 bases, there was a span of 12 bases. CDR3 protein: CASSSLDKTNTGELFF. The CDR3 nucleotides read TGTGCCAGCAGTTCCCTAGACAAGACGAACACCGGGGAGCTGTTTTTT.